The TCR beta chain described here comes from a study of cytomegalovirus exposure and HLA in healthy donors. The germline V gene has CDR1 SQVTM and CDR2 ANQGSEA. This CDR3 spans 11 amino acids. V was shortened by 6 bases and J by 2 bases, with 7 bases between the two germline ends. Sequencing was performed with immunoSEQ multiplex PCR; in TCRdb, only in-frame clones are kept and a portion is missing. The sample shows some 340,000 clones, about 90% of them seen only once. The sequenced sample consisted of PBMCs. This sequence joins TRBV29-1 and TRBJ2-5; D is undetermined. This receptor was identified in a woman aged 30 to 39 in good health and CMV-seropositive. CDR3 DNA: TGCAGCGTGCTGATTCAAGAGACCCAGTACTTC. Protein sequence: CSVLIQETQYF.